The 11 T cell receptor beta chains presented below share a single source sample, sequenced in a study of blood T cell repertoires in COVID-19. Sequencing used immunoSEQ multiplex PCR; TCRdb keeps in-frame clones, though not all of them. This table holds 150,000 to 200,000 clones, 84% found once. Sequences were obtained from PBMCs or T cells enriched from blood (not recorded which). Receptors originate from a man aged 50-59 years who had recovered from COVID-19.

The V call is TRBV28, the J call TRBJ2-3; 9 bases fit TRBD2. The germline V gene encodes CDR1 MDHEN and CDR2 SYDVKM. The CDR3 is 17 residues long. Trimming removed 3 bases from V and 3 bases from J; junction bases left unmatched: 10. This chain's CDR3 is CASSFYGGGGSTDTQYF. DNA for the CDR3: TGTGCCAGCAGTTTTTATGGCGGGGGGGGCTCTACAGATACGCAGTATTTT.

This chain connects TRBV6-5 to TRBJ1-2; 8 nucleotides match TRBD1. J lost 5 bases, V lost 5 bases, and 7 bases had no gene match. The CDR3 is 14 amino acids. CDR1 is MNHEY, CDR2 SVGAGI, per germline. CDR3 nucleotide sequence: TGTGCCAGCAGTAAATCCGGGACAGGTTATGGCTACACCTTC. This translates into CASSKSGTGYGYTF.

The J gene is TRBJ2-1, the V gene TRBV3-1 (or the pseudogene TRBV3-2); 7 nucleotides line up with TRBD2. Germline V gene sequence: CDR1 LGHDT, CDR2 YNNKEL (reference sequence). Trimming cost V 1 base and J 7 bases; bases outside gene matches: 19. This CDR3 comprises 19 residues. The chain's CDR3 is CASSQVVGSSGGTRNEQFF. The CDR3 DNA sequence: TGTGCCAGCAGCCAAGTCGTCGGTTCTAGCGGTGGGACCCGTAATGAGCAGTTCTTC.

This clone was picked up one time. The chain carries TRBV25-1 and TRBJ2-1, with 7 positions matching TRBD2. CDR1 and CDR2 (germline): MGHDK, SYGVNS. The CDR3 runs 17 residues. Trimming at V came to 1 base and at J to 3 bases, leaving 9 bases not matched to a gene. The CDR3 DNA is TGTGCCAGCAGTGAATTGGGGCTGGGGGGGAACTACAATGAGCAGTTCTTC. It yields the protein CASSELGLGGNYNEQFF.

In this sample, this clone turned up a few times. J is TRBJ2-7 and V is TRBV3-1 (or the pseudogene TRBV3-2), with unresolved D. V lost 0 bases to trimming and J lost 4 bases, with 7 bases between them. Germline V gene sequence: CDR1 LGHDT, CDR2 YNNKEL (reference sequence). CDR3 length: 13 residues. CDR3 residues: CASSQDLTYEQYF. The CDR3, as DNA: TGTGCCAGCAGCCAAGATCTCACATACGAGCAGTACTTC.

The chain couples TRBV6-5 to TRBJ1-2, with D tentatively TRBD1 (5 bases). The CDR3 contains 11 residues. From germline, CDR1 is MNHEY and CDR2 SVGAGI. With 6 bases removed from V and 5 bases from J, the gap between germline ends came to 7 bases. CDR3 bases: TGTGCCAGCAGCGGACAATATGGCTACACCTTC. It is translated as CASSGQYGYTF.

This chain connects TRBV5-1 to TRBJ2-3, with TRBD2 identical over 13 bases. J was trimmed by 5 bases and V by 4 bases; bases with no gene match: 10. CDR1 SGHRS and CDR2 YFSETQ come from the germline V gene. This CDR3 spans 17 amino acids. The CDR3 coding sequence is TGCGCCAGCAGCCTGCGGACTAGCGGGGGTAATTTAGATACGCAGTATTTT. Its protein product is CASSLRTSGGNLDTQYF. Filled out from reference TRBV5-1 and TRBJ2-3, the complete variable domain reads KAGVTQTPRYLIKTRGQQVTLSCSPISGHRSVSWYQQTPGQGLQFLFEYFSETQRNKGNFPGRFSGRQFSNSRSEMNVSTLELGDSALYLCASSLRTSGGNLDTQYFGPGTRLTVL.

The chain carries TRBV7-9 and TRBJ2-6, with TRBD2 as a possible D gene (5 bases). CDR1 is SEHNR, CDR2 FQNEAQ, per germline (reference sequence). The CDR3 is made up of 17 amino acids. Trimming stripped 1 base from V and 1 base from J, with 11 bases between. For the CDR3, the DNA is TGTGCCAGCAGCTTAGGAGGGCGGCGGTCTGGGGCCAACGTCCTGACTTTC. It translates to CASSLGGRRSGANVLTF.

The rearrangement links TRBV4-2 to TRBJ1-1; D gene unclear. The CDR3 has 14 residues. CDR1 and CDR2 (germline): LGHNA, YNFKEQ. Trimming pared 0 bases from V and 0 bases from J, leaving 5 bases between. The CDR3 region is CASSQDSLNTEAFF. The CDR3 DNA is TGTGCCAGCAGCCAAGACAGTCTGAACACTGAAGCTTTCTTT.

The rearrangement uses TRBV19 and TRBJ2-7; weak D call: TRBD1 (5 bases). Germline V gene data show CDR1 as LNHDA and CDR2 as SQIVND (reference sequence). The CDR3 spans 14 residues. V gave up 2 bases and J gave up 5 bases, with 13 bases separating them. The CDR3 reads CASSIIAGFHEQYF. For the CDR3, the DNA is TGTGCCAGTAGTATAATAGCAGGGTTCCACGAGCAGTACTTC.

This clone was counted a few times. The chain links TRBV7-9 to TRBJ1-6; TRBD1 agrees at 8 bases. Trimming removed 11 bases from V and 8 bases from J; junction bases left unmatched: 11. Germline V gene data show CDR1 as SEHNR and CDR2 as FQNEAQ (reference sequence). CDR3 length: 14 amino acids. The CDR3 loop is CAGLGTGPYSPLHF. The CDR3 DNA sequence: TGTGCCGGACTTGGGACAGGACCTTATTCACCCCTCCACTTT.